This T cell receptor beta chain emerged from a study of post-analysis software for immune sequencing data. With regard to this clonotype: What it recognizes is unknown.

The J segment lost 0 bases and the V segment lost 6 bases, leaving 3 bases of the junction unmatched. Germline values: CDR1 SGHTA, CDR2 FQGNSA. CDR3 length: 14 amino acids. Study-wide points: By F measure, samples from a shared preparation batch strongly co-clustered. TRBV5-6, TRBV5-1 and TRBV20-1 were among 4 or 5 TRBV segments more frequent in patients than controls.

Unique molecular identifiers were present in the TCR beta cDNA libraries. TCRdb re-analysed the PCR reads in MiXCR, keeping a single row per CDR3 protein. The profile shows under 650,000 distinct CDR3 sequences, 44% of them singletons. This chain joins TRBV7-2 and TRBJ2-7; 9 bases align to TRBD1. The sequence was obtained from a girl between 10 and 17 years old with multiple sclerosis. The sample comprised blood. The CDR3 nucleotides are TGTGCCAGCAGGCCGACAGGGGGCTCCTACGAGCAGTACTTC. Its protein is CASRPTGGSYEQYF.